This T cell receptor beta chain is from a study of blood T cell repertoires in COVID-19. About the research overall: The cDNA or gDNA used as material had been derived from T cells, B-cell-depleted T cells, or PBMCs.

Source study methods: Amplification with reference gene primers provided the estimates of nucleated cell counts. The repertoire was sequenced with immunoSEQ multiplex PCR; TCRdb's copy has only in-frame clones and lacks some. V and J calls and clone size are as listed in that table; D and trimming were resolved from the DNA. The profile shows roughly 250,000 clones, around 82% of them singletons. Those enrolled in Seattle joined during active infection and were followed longitudinally afterward. This CDR3 comprises 16 residues. Germline V gene sequence: CDR1 SGHAT, CDR2 FQNNGV. V lost 5 bases and J lost 4; bases outside the gene matches: 9.

The rearrangement links TRBV11-2 to TRBJ2-3; 10 bases agree with TRBD1. The sequence came from a human donor with COVID-19, enrolled during active disease. The donor label of this sample is uncertain. The sample comprised peripheral blood. The CDR3: CASSTRRGTGADTQYF. The CDR3 DNA reads TGTGCCAGCAGCACCCGCCGAGGGACAGGGGCAGATACGCAGTATTTT.